The present entry profiles one TCR beta chain with its context. It was cDNA, reverse transcribed from extracted RNA, that served as the sequencing template. Clones were read by immunoSEQ multiplex PCR, and TCRdb kept only the in-frame ones, dropping some. The sample carries about 180,000 clones, about 61% recorded once. With V trimmed by 5 bases and J by 1 base, 4 bases remained unmatched. Germline assignment: CDR1 MDHEN and CDR2 SYDVKM. The CDR3 is made up of 15 amino acids. Treatment described: oral pan-JAK inhibitor, 5-10 mg twice daily. Lesional scalp punch biopsies and peripheral blood came from alopecia areata patients. The data were obtained in a study of CD8+ T cells in alopecia areata.

The chain couples TRBV28 to TRBJ1-1; 10 bases agree with TRBD1. The sequence was obtained from a human donor with alopecia areata. The starting material was CD4+ T cells sorted from blood, obtained between weeks 55 and 65, from a patient treated with tofacitinib. The CDR3 nucleotides are TGTGCCAGCAGTCGGACAGGGGGTCAGAACACTGAAGCTTTCTTT. It translates to CASSRTGGQNTEAFF.